This T cell receptor (beta chain) appears in the sequencing data of a study of Graves' ophthalmopathy and Graves' hyperthyroidism. The CDR3 has 13 residues. Deletions cut 4 bases from V and 7 bases from J, with 14 bases between. Germline V gives CDR1 SQVTM, CDR2 ANQGSEA. Ophthalmopathy absent within 18 months of follow-up marked hyperthyroidism as stable. Hyperthyroidism patients were newly diagnosed, ill under 2 months, and aged 18 to 65 years. A diagnosis was made from clinical symptoms together with serum thyroxine, TRAb, thyroid ultrasound and orbital computed tomography. PBMCs came from about 10 ml of fresh peripheral blood. Amplification of TCR beta CDR3 regions used RNA transcripts. The first-round RT-PCR employed HTBI primers together with the Qiagen OneStep RT-PCR kit. A multiplex PCR was then performed as the second round. Each CDR3 protein is one row after TCRdb ran MiXCR on the multiplex PCR reads. The table has hundreds of thousands of distinct CDR3 sequences, approximately 22% seen once.

Ten or more counts support this clonotype. This chain connects TRBV29-1 to TRBJ1-5; D not resolved. This TCR was recovered from a woman younger than 35 with stable Graves' hyperthyroidism. Some clones in this sample may be carry-over from other donors' samples. Sequencing input: peripheral blood. CDR3 nucleotides: TGCAGCGTTGTACCGTCCTCAGGACAGCCCCAGCATTTT. It is translated as CSVVPSSGQPQHF.